Sequencing of this TCR beta chain was carried out in a study of monozygotic twins with inflammatory bowel disease. General study points: Immunosuppressive treatment differences may have increased patient repertoire variability.

No T cells were sorted before total RNA was taken from whole blood. CDR3 length: 16 residues. Germline lookup yields CDR1 DFQATT and CDR2 SNEGSKA (reference sequence). For every TCR library, about 3,400 ng of total RNA was used. TCRdb reprocessed the 5' RACE reads; each CDR3 protein has one entry and no DNA is given. This listing includes around 400,000 distinct CDR3 sequences. In regard to this clonotype: The antigen is not known.

The clonotype was recovered from a human donor with ulcerative colitis or Crohn's disease, or a healthy co-twin of an affected twin (not recorded which). The chain uses TRBV20-1 and TRBJ2-7; the D call of TRBD1 rests on TCRdb alone, since no DNA is present to check it. The sample comprised blood. CDR3: CSAIPGQGGNSYEQYF.